These 11 T cell receptor beta chains were sequenced from one sample in a study of cytomegalovirus exposure and HLA in healthy donors (dated by TCRdb to the late 2010s). Library method: the immunoSEQ multiplex PCR assay. For the multiplex PCR, a mixture combining 60 forward primers for TCR Vbeta segments and 13 reverse primers for TCR Jbeta segments was used. Held by TCRdb, this immuneACCESS table contains in-frame sequences only and omits some clones. Under half of the omission traces to an unresolved V gene where checked; the cause of the rest is unknown. This sample's table carries about 130,000 clones. Of the sample, approximately 0.93% falls within the top ten clones. Material for sequencing was PBMCs. The receptors were sampled from a young man in good health and CMV-seronegative.

The genes are TRBV10-3 and TRBJ1-6; tentatively, D is TRBD1 (5 bases). The CDR3 contains 15 residues. V was shortened by 3 bases and J by 4 bases, with 10 bases between the two germline ends. The germline CDR1 and CDR2 sequences are ENHRY and SYGVKD. CDR3 residues: CAISDRGGYNSPLHF. Written as DNA, the CDR3 is TGTGCCATCAGTGACCGCGGGGGATATAATTCACCCCTCCACTTT.

This chain uses TRBV19 with TRBJ1-2; the match to TRBD1 covers 8 bases. The CDR3 extends over 11 amino acids. Germline V gives CDR1 LNHDA, CDR2 SQIVND (reference sequence). The junction had 2 bases not matched to a gene; V was cut back by 6 bases and J by 8 bases. CDR3 residues: CASSRDRGYTF. The CDR3 DNA follows: TGTGCCAGTAGCAGGGACAGGGGCTACACCTTC.

The J gene is TRBJ2-3, the V gene TRBV7-3; 7 bases fit TRBD2. J gave up 6 bases and V 8 bases, and 8 bases lay outside the gene matches. This CDR3 is 13 amino acids long. Germline V CDR1 and CDR2: SGHTA, FQGTGA. CDR3 bases: TGTGCCAGCTCGGGGCAGGGAGGGGATACGCAGTATTTT. This translates into CASSGQGGDTQYF.

As regards this clone: Other DNA sequences in the same sample also yield this CDR3. The chain links TRBV5-1 to TRBJ2-5; D remains unclear. The length of the CDR3 is 11 residues. The V end lost 3 bases, the J end lost 2 bases, and 2 bases lay between the germline ends. Germline V gene lookup returns CDR1 SGHRS and CDR2 YFSETQ. The CDR3 sequence: CASSSQETQYF. CDR3 nucleotide sequence: TGCGCCAGCAGCTCACAAGAGACCCAGTACTTC.

The gene calls are TRBV7-9 and TRBJ2-7, with D possibly being TRBD2 (5 bases). This CDR3 comprises 16 residues. Trimming left V 5 bases short and J 5 bases short, with 22 bases between. CDR1 and CDR2 (germline): SEHNR, FQNEAQ (reference sequence). The CDR3 region is CASSPVYPHVGDEQYF. As DNA, the CDR3 is TGTGCCAGCAGCCCGGTTTACCCCCACGTCGGGGACGAGCAGTACTTC.

This chain uses TRBV6-5 with TRBJ2-7; TRBD2 matches at 11 bases. J lost 0 bases, V lost 5 bases, and 3 bases had no gene match. CDR1 MNHEY and CDR2 SVGAGI come from the germline V gene. CDR3 length: 15 residues. Written as DNA, the CDR3 is TGTGCCAGCAGTCCACTAGCGGGGGCCTCCTACGAGCAGTACTTC. It translates to CASSPLAGASYEQYF.

This sequence joins TRBV7-9 and TRBJ2-7; perhaps TRBD1 as D (5 bases). The germline CDR1 and CDR2 sequences are SEHNR and FQNEAQ (reference sequence). The ends were cut back, 4 bases at V and 0 bases at J, with 10 bases in the middle. This CDR3 has 14 residues. The CDR3, as DNA: TGTGCCAGCAGCTACCAGGACAACTCCTACGAGCAGTACTTC. As protein: CASSYQDNSYEQYF.

The V gene is TRBV7-2, the J gene TRBJ2-2, with TRBD2 identical over 7 bases. CDR1 and CDR2 from the germline V gene are SGHTA and FQGNSA. V shed 5 bases, J shed 5 bases, and the junction held 14 bases outside the gene matches. The CDR3 loop spans 17 amino acids. DNA of the CDR3: TGTGCCAGCAGCCCCGACGCGGGAGCCCCGGAGACCGGGGAGCTGTTTTTT. Translating it yields CASSPDAGAPETGELFF. The full variable domain, with the rest looked up from reference TRBV7-2 and TRBJ2-2, is GAGVSQSPSNKVTEKGKDVELRCDPISGHTALYWYRQSLGQGLEFLIYFQGNSAPDKSGLPSDRFSAERTGGSVSTLTIQRTQQEDSAVYLCASSPDAGAPETGELFFGEGSRLTVL.

This chain joins TRBV10-3 and TRBJ2-7; TRBD2 aligns across 7 bases. Trimming at V came to 0 bases and at J to 5 bases, leaving 4 bases not matched to a gene. Germline assignment: CDR1 ENHRY and CDR2 SYGVKD. The length of the CDR3 is 14 residues. DNA of the CDR3: TGTGCCATCAGTGAGTCGGGAGGGTGGGACGAGCAGTACTTC. Amino acid sequence: CAISESGGWDEQYF.

The chain has TRBV5-6 and TRBJ1-2, with unresolved D. The CDR3 totals 13 residues. Trimming stripped 3 bases from V and 4 bases from J, with 10 bases between. Germline V CDR1 and CDR2: SGHDT, YYEEEE. The chain's CDR3 is CASSSTDFYGYTF. Written as DNA, the CDR3 is TGTGCCAGCAGCTCAACAGATTTCTATGGCTACACCTTC. Full variable domain (rest looked up from reference TRBV5-6 and TRBJ1-2): DAGVTQSPTHLIKTRGQQVTLRCSPKSGHDTVSWYQQALGQGPQFIFQYYEEEERQRGNFPDRFSGHQFPNYSSELNVNALLLGDSALYLCASSSTDFYGYTFGSGTRLTVV.

The rearrangement links TRBV4-2 to TRBJ2-1; 7 bases are shared with TRBD2. J gave up 5 bases and V 3 bases, and 4 bases lay outside the gene matches. Germline V gives CDR1 LGHNA, CDR2 YNFKEQ. CDR3 length equals 14 residues. CDR3 DNA sequence: TGTGCCAGCAGCCAGGTTCTAGCGGACAATGAGCAGTTCTTC. It is translated as CASSQVLADNEQFF.